Listed here are 18 T cell receptor beta chains from one sample, sequenced in a study of Graves' ophthalmopathy and Graves' hyperthyroidism. Amplified TCR beta CDR3 regions were obtained using RNA transcripts as template. Scientists carried out first-round RT-PCR using HTBI primers and then a second-round multiplex PCR. TCRdb reprocessed the multiplex PCR reads via MiXCR and lists one record per CDR3 protein. The sample comprises roughly 230,000 distinct CDR3 sequences, roughly 21% of which are singletons, and about 40% rests with the top ten. Material for sequencing was peripheral blood. The receptors here all came from a woman in her forties or fifties with Graves' ophthalmopathy.

The sample holds many counts of this clonotype. The chain employs TRBV2 and TRBJ1-5; 7 bases match TRBD1. Germline V gene data show CDR1 as SNHLY and CDR2 as FYNNEI. The V segment lost 6 bases and the J segment 3 bases; nucleotides outside the gene matches: 11. This CDR3 is built from 16 residues. The DNA of the CDR3 is TGTGCCAGCAGCAAAGGGAACAGGGGTGACAATCAGCCCCAGCATTTT. This encodes CASSKGNRGDNQPQHF.

This clonotype has a single count. V is TRBV6-1 and J is TRBJ1-2, with D possibly being TRBD1 (5 bases). CDR1 is MNHNS, CDR2 SASEGT, per germline. CDR3 length: 15 residues. Trimming cost V 1 base and J 2 bases, with 11 bases left between them. The CDR3 sequence: CASSEVIGANYGYTF. CDR3 DNA: TGTGCCAGCAGTGAAGTAATTGGGGCCAACTATGGCTACACCTTC.

This clonotype was recorded at least ten times. J is TRBJ2-5 and V is TRBV20-1, with D unresolved. This CDR3 is 17 amino acids long. Germline CDR1 DFQATT, CDR2 SNEGSKA (reference sequence). V dropped 5 bases and J dropped 1 base, with 23 bases sitting between them. CDR3 in amino acids: CSALNPGLSRGQETQYF. CDR3 sequence (DNA): TGCAGTGCTTTAAACCCGGGTCTCAGCCGAGGCCAAGAGACCCAGTACTTC.

As regards this clonotype: A read error may explain this, as a much larger clone is one base away. This CDR3 is missing its conserved last phenylalanine or tryptophan, likely due to a read error. The chain recombines TRBV19 with TRBJ2-7; D is tentatively TRBD1 or TRBD2 (5 bases each). Trimming pared 5 bases from V and 2 bases from J, leaving 19 bases between. The CDR3 sequence is 16 residues long. CDR1 is LNHDA and CDR2 is SQIVND in the germline V gene (reference sequence). CDR3: CASSPEGHPGAYEQYL. The CDR3 DNA is TGTGCCAGTAGTCCAGAGGGGCATCCAGGAGCCTACGAGCAGTACCTC.

This clonotype was counted ten times or more. A read error may explain this, as a much larger clone is one base away. The chain recombines TRBV7-9 with TRBJ2-5; D is unclear. V was cut by 5 bases and J by 3 bases, with 4 bases left in between. Looked up from germline, CDR1 is SEHNR and CDR2 is FQNEAQ (reference sequence). The CDR3 loop spans 11 amino acids. The CDR3: CASSHEETQYF. For the CDR3, the DNA is TGTGCCAGCAGCCATGAAGAGACCCAGTACTTC.

The V gene is TRBV5-1, the J gene TRBJ1-5; D gene unclear. The CDR3 loop spans 14 amino acids. Trimming left V 0 bases short and J 5 bases short, with 9 bases between. Germline V lookup: CDR1 SGHRS, CDR2 YFSETQ. CDR3 bases: TGCGCCAGCAGCTTGGCAGGCGGGGATCAGCCCCAGCATTTT. Residues: CASSLAGGDQPQHF.

This clonotype was picked up many times. V and J are TRBV11-1 and TRBJ2-5; 14 nucleotides match TRBD2. The J segment lost 1 base and the V segment lost 5 bases, leaving 9 bases of the junction unmatched. CDR1 is SGHAT and CDR2 is FQDESV in the germline V gene (reference sequence). CDR3 length: 18 residues. The chain's CDR3 is CASSAGTSGSVGQETQYF. The CDR3 DNA follows: TGTGCCAGCAGCGCCGGGACTAGCGGGAGTGTGGGCCAAGAGACCCAGTACTTC.

This clonotype was picked up many times. This chain joins TRBV12-3 or TRBV12-4 and TRBJ1-1, with D unclear. Trimming took 2 bases from V and 0 from J, leaving 10 bases between them. This CDR3 is built from 15 residues. The CDR3 sequence: CASSLSAGLNTEAFF. In DNA form, the CDR3 reads TGTGCCAGCAGTTTATCGGCGGGGTTGAACACTGAAGCTTTCTTT.

This clonotype was seen ten or more times. The chain uses TRBV6-1 and TRBJ2-4; D is uncertain. Germline CDR1 and CDR2: MNHNS and SASEGT. Trimming cost V 6 bases and J 3 bases, with 15 bases left between them. The CDR3 length is 15 residues. In nucleotides, the CDR3 is TGTGCCAGCAGAACCGGTGGGTTTGGCAAAAACATTCAGTACTTC. Amino acids: CASRTGGFGKNIQYF.

This clonotype was counted at least ten times. Germline and junction disagree at one end, which may indicate a read error. The chain employs TRBV5-1 and TRBJ2-7, with TRBD1 matching 7 bases. This CDR3 is 13 amino acids long. Germline loops: CDR1 SGHRS, CDR2 YFSETQ. The CDR3 region is CASSPGQIPYLDF. CDR3 DNA: TGCGCCAGCAGCCCGGGACAGATCCCCTACTTGGACTTC.

This clonotype was recorded at least ten times. The J gene is TRBJ1-5, the V gene TRBV6-1; D is possibly TRBD1 (6 bases). This CDR3 is built from 15 residues. Germline V gene data show CDR1 as MNHNS and CDR2 as SASEGT. Trimming stripped 2 bases from V and 6 bases from J, with 14 bases between. CDR3 amino acids: CASSESRGGFQPQHF. The CDR3 nucleotides are TGTGCCAGCAGTGAAAGCAGGGGTGGTTTTCAGCCCCAGCATTTT.

This clonotype turned up a few times. The chain recombines TRBV11-2 with TRBJ2-2; TRBD2 matches 8 bases. The V gene end was trimmed by 3 bases and the J gene end by 4 bases; junction bases not matched to a gene: 7. Germline values: CDR1 SGHAT, CDR2 FQNNGV. The length of the CDR3 is 16 residues. CDR3 protein: CASSFRSGSVTGELFF. The CDR3 DNA reads TGTGCCAGCAGCTTCCGCAGCGGGAGTGTCACCGGGGAGCTGTTTTTT.

In the case of this clonotype: Being one base from a much bigger clone, this may be a read error. The V call is TRBV5-6, the J call TRBJ1-1; D perhaps matches TRBD1 (6 bases). Per germline, CDR1 SGHDT and CDR2 YYEEEE. This CDR3 is built from 15 residues. V lost 3 bases and J 4 bases, leaving 16 bases between the germline ends. The CDR3 bases are TGTGCCAGCAGCTCGGACGTCAGGGGCGGCACTGAAGCTTTCTTT. It yields the protein CASSSDVRGGTEAFF.

This clonotype was seen repeatedly, ten times or more. The rearrangement uses TRBV19 and TRBJ2-2; 14 nucleotides agree with TRBD2. The CDR3 has 19 amino acids. Germline CDR1 LNHDA, CDR2 SQIVND (reference sequence). Germline trimming cut 5 bases from V and 4 bases from J; bases unmatched to any gene: 12. This chain's CDR3 is CASSPRGLAGDLRTGELFF. CDR3 sequence (DNA): TGTGCCAGTAGTCCCAGGGGACTAGCGGGAGACCTCCGCACCGGGGAGCTGTTTTTT. Full variable domain (remainder filled in from reference TRBV19 and TRBJ2-2): DGGITQSPKYLFRKEGQNVTLSCEQNLNHDAMYWYRQDPGQGLRLIYYSQIVNDFQKGDIAEGYSVSREKKESFPLTVTSAQKNPTAFYLCASSPRGLAGDLRTGELFFGEGSRLTVL.

This clonotype was observed at least ten times. The J gene is TRBJ2-5, the V gene TRBV29-1; the match to TRBD1 covers 7 bases. The CDR3 runs 15 residues. J lost 2 bases, V lost 2 bases, and 8 bases had no gene match. CDR1 and CDR2 (germline): SQVTM, ANQGSEA. The CDR3 sequence is CSVEPRQGRQETQYF. The CDR3 region has the DNA TGCAGCGTTGAACCCAGACAGGGTAGGCAAGAGACCCAGTACTTC.

This clonotype was detected many times. J is TRBJ1-2 and V is TRBV7-2; D gene ambiguous. The CDR3 length is 14 residues. Germline V CDR1 and CDR2: SGHTA, FQGNSA. Trimming cost V 5 bases and J 5 bases, with 15 bases left between them. DNA of the CDR3: TGTGCCAGCAGCGGACCCGTAAAGGGTTATGGCTACACCTTC. The encoded protein is CASSGPVKGYGYTF. Drawing the rest from reference TRBV7-2 and TRBJ1-2, the complete variable domain is GAGVSQSPSNKVTEKGKDVELRCDPISGHTALYWYRQSLGQGLEFLIYFQGNSAPDKSGLPSDRFSAERTGGSVSTLTIQRTQQEDSAVYLCASSGPVKGYGYTFGSGTRLTVV.

The V gene is TRBV27, the J gene TRBJ1-2; a weak D match, TRBD1 (5 bases). Germline assignment: CDR1 MNHEY and CDR2 SMNVEV (reference sequence). The CDR3 loop spans 14 amino acids. Trimming cost V 5 bases and J 4 bases, with 14 bases left between them. The CDR3 DNA reads TGTGCCAGCAGTGGAGAGGGACGCCTCTATGGCTACACCTTC. Protein sequence: CASSGEGRLYGYTF.

The chain has TRBV27 and TRBJ2-7, with a weak D call TRBD1 (6 bases). The CDR3 totals 15 residues. The V gene lost 5 bases and the J gene lost 3 bases, with 17 bases spanning the gap. Germline loops: CDR1 MNHEY, CDR2 SMNVEV (reference sequence). CDR3 amino acids: CASSPGTPKVYEQYF. CDR3 in DNA: TGTGCCAGCAGTCCCGGGACACCTAAGGTCTACGAGCAGTACTTC.